A single sample gave rise to the 16 T cell receptor beta chains below, sequenced in a study of CD8 T cells in ankylosing spondylitis. MiXCR, run by TCRdb on the 5' RACE reads, gives a single entry per CDR3 protein. Among almost 250,000 distinct CDR3 sequences, 32% were seen once, and the ten largest hold around 4.4%. The source material was blood, either unsorted or a sorted T cell fraction (not recorded which). These receptors were collected from a male donor with ankylosing spondylitis or in good health (not recorded which).

The CDR3 DNA reads TGCAGCGTTGGGTTGCGAGAGTCCTATGGCTACACCTTC. Translation: CSVGLRESYGYTF. The V and J genes are TRBV29-1 and TRBJ1-2, with unresolved D. Trimming left V 4 bases short and J 4 bases short, with 13 bases between. Germline assignment: CDR1 SQVTM and CDR2 ANQGSEA. The CDR3 is made up of 13 amino acids.

The chain uses TRBV5-5 and TRBJ1-4, with D uncertain. This CDR3 comprises 14 residues. Looked up from germline, CDR1 is SGHKS and CDR2 is YYEKEE (reference sequence). V was shortened by 0 bases and J by 3 bases, with 6 bases between the two germline ends. CDR3 in amino acids: CASSLGLANEKLFF. The CDR3, as DNA: TGTGCCAGCAGCTTGGGGTTAGCTAATGAAAAACTGTTTTTT.

This clonotype was observed a few times. The V and J genes are TRBV20-1 and TRBJ2-3; D is uncertain. V dropped 6 bases and J dropped 6 bases, with 7 bases sitting between them. There are 10 residues in the CDR3. Germline CDR1 DFQATT, CDR2 SNEGSKA (reference sequence). CDR3 residues: CSAARDTQYF. The CDR3, as DNA: TGCAGTGCCGCTCGGGATACGCAGTATTTT.

This clonotype was recorded a few times. The gene calls are TRBV29-1 and TRBJ2-3, with 12 bases lining up with TRBD2. Trimming cost V 3 bases and J 2 bases; bases outside gene matches: 6. This CDR3 has 16 amino acids. In germline, CDR1 is SQVTM, CDR2 ANQGSEA. CDR3 DNA: TGCAGCGTTGAGACTAGCGGGGGAGCCCTCACAGATACGCAGTATTTT. It encodes CSVETSGGALTDTQYF.

The V call is TRBV20-1, the J call TRBJ1-2; no firm D call. The CDR3 is 13 amino acids. Per germline, CDR1 DFQATT and CDR2 SNEGSKA (reference sequence). Trimming cost V 1 base and J 4 bases, with 10 bases left between them. CDR3 protein: CSARVAVVYGYTF. The CDR3 nucleotides read TGCAGTGCTAGAGTGGCGGTTGTCTATGGCTACACCTTC.

The chain has TRBV12-3 or TRBV12-4 and TRBJ2-3, with D possibly matching TRBD2 (5 bases). V gave up 6 bases and J gave up 2 bases, with 18 bases separating them. CDR3 length equals 16 residues. CDR3 residues: CASRPLGAENTDTQYF. CDR3 nucleotide sequence: TGTGCCAGCAGACCCCTCGGAGCGGAGAACACAGATACGCAGTATTTT.

V and J are TRBV4-2 and TRBJ2-3; D is ambiguous. Per germline, CDR1 LGHNA and CDR2 YNFKEQ. Trimming stripped 1 base from V and 0 bases from J, with 11 bases between. The CDR3 extends over 16 amino acids. The CDR3 here is CASSQAPGPSTDTQYF. The CDR3 region has the DNA TGTGCCAGCAGCCAAGCCCCGGGTCCTAGCACAGATACGCAGTATTTT.

The V and J genes are TRBV11-2 and TRBJ2-7; D perhaps matches TRBD1 (6 bases). Germline V gene sequence: CDR1 SGHAT, CDR2 FQNNGV. The ends were cut back, 1 base at V and 3 bases at J, with 13 bases in the middle. This CDR3 region has 15 residues. DNA for the CDR3: TGTGCCAGCAGCTTAGGACAGGACGCTTACTACGAGCAGTACTTC. Amino acids: CASSLGQDAYYEQYF.

The chain has TRBV29-1 and TRBJ2-7; TRBD1 is a possible D gene (6 bases). The ends were cut back, 6 bases at V and 0 bases at J, with 15 bases in the middle. Germline CDR1 SQVTM, CDR2 ANQGSEA. The CDR3 contains 14 residues. The CDR3 coding sequence is TGCAGCGTCGCCGGGACAAAAAGCTCCTACGAGCAGTACTTC. This sequence encodes CSVAGTKSSYEQYF.

The table lists this clonotype with many counts. This chain connects TRBV29-1 to TRBJ2-7, with 7 bases aligning to TRBD1. With 4 bases clipped from V and 7 bases from J, the junction kept 7 bases outside the gene matches. CDR3 length: 12 amino acids. Germline CDR1 is SQVTM and CDR2 is ANQGSEA. CDR3 coding DNA: TGCAGCGTTGGCCACAGGGGCGGGGAGCAGTACTTC. Protein: CSVGHRGGEQYF.

Written as DNA, the CDR3 is TGTGCCAGCAGCTTAGGTTCGGTAACTAGCGGGGGGAGTACGCAGTATTTT. It specifies CASSLGSVTSGGSTQYF. This chain links TRBV13 with TRBJ2-3; the match to TRBD2 covers 12 bases. J was trimmed by 8 bases and V by 0 bases; bases with no gene match: 9. Germline V gene lookup returns CDR1 PRHDT and CDR2 FYEKMQ (reference sequence). This CDR3 is built from 17 residues.

The genes are TRBV7-9 and TRBJ2-7; the D gene could be TRBD1 or TRBD2 (5 bases each). Germline assignment: CDR1 SEHNR and CDR2 FQNEAQ (reference sequence). Trimming removed 0 bases from V and 7 bases from J, with 10 bases in between. This CDR3 is 13 amino acids long. CDR3 DNA sequence: TGTGCCAGCAGCTTAGCAGGGGAGTGGGAGCAGTACTTC. Translated, it gives CASSLAGEWEQYF.

This chain connects TRBV25-1 to TRBJ2-7; D not certain. Germline V gene sequence: CDR1 MGHDK, CDR2 SYGVNS. The CDR3 has 13 residues. V shed 0 bases and J shed 5 bases, with 8 bases lying between them. CDR3 in DNA: TGTGCCAGCAGTGAATATGAGCCGAACGAGCAGTACTTC. This encodes CASSEYEPNEQYF.

The chain carries TRBV5-6 and TRBJ2-3; TRBD1 might be the D (5 bases). Deletions cut 0 bases from V and 5 bases from J, with 13 bases between. From germline, CDR1 is SGHDT and CDR2 YYEEEE. This CDR3 comprises 15 residues. The chain's CDR3 is CASSLGPPGRDTQYF. The CDR3 DNA reads TGTGCCAGCAGCTTGGGACCTCCAGGGCGAGATACGCAGTATTTT.

The V gene is TRBV28, the J gene TRBJ2-4, with 11 bases aligning to TRBD1. Germline V lookup: CDR1 MDHEN, CDR2 SYDVKM. The trim removed 4 bases at V and 0 bases at J, leaving 14 bases unmatched. The CDR3 totals 20 residues. CDR3 in DNA: TGTGCCAGCAGTTCCATCTCGGGACAGGGGGGTCGACTAGCCAAAAACATTCAGTACTTC. Encoded protein: CASSSISGQGGRLAKNIQYF.

The genes are TRBV5-1 and TRBJ2-4, with D perhaps TRBD2 (5 bases). V lost 0 bases and J 1 base, leaving 8 bases between the germline ends. The CDR3 totals 15 residues. Germline values: CDR1 SGHRS, CDR2 YFSETQ. CDR3 protein: CASSLGGSAKNIQYF. Written as DNA, the CDR3 is TGCGCCAGCAGCTTGGGAGGGAGCGCCAAAAACATTCAGTACTTC.